These 24 T cell receptor beta chains were sequenced from one sample in a study of T-cell reconstitution after alpha-beta-depleted transplantation in children. Unique molecular identifiers were incorporated when the TCRbeta library was constructed. TCRdb re-called the PCR reads with MiXCR, one entry per CDR3 protein. Of hundreds of thousands of distinct CDR3 sequences listed, around 13% are singletons. The starting material was PBMCs, mostly from graft donor cells, obtained 360 days after TCRalphabeta/CD19-depleted stem cell transplant. The origin of the receptors is a male patient younger than 18 who had a stem cell transplant for acute myeloid leukemia, so the T cells may come from the graft donor.

The V and J genes are TRBV20-1 and TRBJ2-7, with 9 nucleotides matching TRBD1. CDR3 length equals 13 residues. The V gene's germline CDR1 is DFQATT and CDR2 SNEGSKA (reference sequence). The CDR3 here is CRAGTGITGEQYF. The CDR3 DNA is TGCAGGGCCGGGACAGGGATCACTGGCGAGCAGTACTTC.

The chain employs TRBV6-2 or TRBV6-3 and TRBJ2-7, with D tentatively TRBD1 or TRBD2 (6 bases each). The CDR3 is 16 amino acids. Germline loops: CDR1 MNHEY, CDR2 SVGEGT. The ends were cut back, 7 bases at V and 2 bases at J, with 21 bases in the middle. CDR3 in DNA: TGTGCCAGCACGTTCGGAGGGGGACGCGCTACCTACGAGCAGTACTTC. Protein product: CASTFGGGRATYEQYF.

This clonotype was recorded a few times. The gene calls are TRBV2 and TRBJ1-6; D perhaps matches TRBD1 (6 bases). V was pared by 3 bases and J by 7 bases, with 7 bases between. Germline values: CDR1 SNHLY, CDR2 FYNNEI. The CDR3 is 13 residues long. CDR3: CASSDRGNSPLHF. CDR3 nucleotide sequence: TGTGCCAGCAGTGACAGGGGCAATTCACCCCTCCACTTT.

The rearrangement joins TRBV20-1 to TRBJ2-1; D is possibly TRBD2 (5 bases). The CDR3 is 15 residues long. Trimming took off 1 base at V and 0 bases at J, with 10 bases between the two ends. Germline V gene sequence: CDR1 DFQATT, CDR2 SNEGSKA (reference sequence). The CDR3 nucleotides read TGCAGTGCTAGAGGGGGTCGGGGCTCCTACAATGAGCAGTTCTTC. Residues: CSARGGRGSYNEQFF.

This clonotype was counted a few times. The chain carries TRBV6-1 and TRBJ1-2; TRBD1 might be the D (6 bases). Trimming shortened V by 10 bases and J by 4 bases, and 16 bases separated the two germline ends. The CDR3 has 13 residues. Germline V CDR1 and CDR2: MNHNS, SASEGT. CDR3 nucleotide sequence: TGTGCCACCGTCCACAGGGATCTCTATGGCTACACCTTC. It codes for CATVHRDLYGYTF.

The chain links TRBV20-1 to TRBJ2-4; tentative D call: TRBD2 (6 bases). CDR3 length: 14 residues. Germline-derived CDR1 and CDR2 are DFQATT and SNEGSKA (reference sequence). The V gene lost 6 bases and the J gene lost 1 base, with 13 bases spanning the gap. The CDR3 reads CSAGVLAAKNIQYF. The CDR3 DNA follows: TGCAGTGCAGGTGTTCTAGCGGCCAAAAACATTCAGTACTTC.

This clonotype was observed many times. The CDR3 loop reads CASSPVGRGFIDEQYF. CDR3 nucleotide sequence: TGTGCCAGCAGCCCTGTCGGGAGGGGTTTTATCGACGAGCAGTACTTC. The chain employs TRBV7-2 and TRBJ2-7; 8 positions agree with TRBD2. The CDR3 runs to 16 residues. Unmatched junction bases numbered 14, after V lost 5 bases and J lost 5 bases. From germline, CDR1 is SGHTA and CDR2 FQGNSA.

This chain links TRBV5-1 with TRBJ2-5; 8 bases are a match to TRBD2. Trimming cost V 0 bases and J 5 bases; bases outside gene matches: 12. This CDR3 is built from 17 residues. Germline loops: CDR1 SGHRS, CDR2 YFSETQ. CDR3 bases: TGCGCCAGCAGCTTGGTATCGGTAGCGGGATTTTCCGAGACCCAGTACTTC. The encoded protein is CASSLVSVAGFSETQYF.

The CDR3 region has the DNA TGCGCCAGCAGCTCACCGGGACAGGGAAACAATGAGCAGTTCTTC. This encodes CASSSPGQGNNEQFF. The chain is built from TRBV5-1 and TRBJ2-1, with 9 bases that match TRBD1. J was trimmed by 5 bases and V by 3 bases; bases with no gene match: 6. The CDR3 is made up of 15 amino acids. Germline values: CDR1 SGHRS, CDR2 YFSETQ.

This chain connects TRBV20-1 to TRBJ2-5, with D uncertain. CDR1 and CDR2 (germline): DFQATT, SNEGSKA (reference sequence). V lost 3 bases and J 5 bases, leaving 13 bases between the germline ends. The CDR3 is 13 amino acids. Here the CDR3 DNA reads TGCAGTGCTAGTCGTCTGGGAAGGGAGACCCAGTACTTC. It is translated as CSASRLGRETQYF.

The gene calls are TRBV7-2 and TRBJ2-3, with unresolved D. From germline, CDR1 is SGHTA and CDR2 FQGNSA. V was cut by 5 bases and J by 2 bases, with 14 bases left in between. There are 15 residues in the CDR3. The CDR3 spells CASSPLVGLTDTQYF. Here the CDR3 DNA reads TGTGCCAGCAGCCCCCTTGTTGGGCTCACAGATACGCAGTATTTT.

This clonotype was observed a handful of times. The chain uses TRBV20-1 and TRBJ2-3; TRBD1 is a possible D gene (6 bases). Germline CDR1 reads DFQATT; CDR2 reads SNEGSKA (reference sequence). The CDR3 is made up of 17 amino acids. The V end lost 1 base, the J end lost 2 bases, and 19 bases lay between the germline ends. CDR3 loop: CSARGGVTGFHTDTQYF. The CDR3 coding sequence is TGCAGTGCTAGAGGAGGAGTAACAGGGTTTCACACAGATACGCAGTATTTT.

This clonotype turned up a few times. The chain couples TRBV7-2 to TRBJ2-7; 8 positions match TRBD1. Trimming at V came to 0 bases and at J to 5 bases, leaving 9 bases not matched to a gene. Germline-derived CDR1 and CDR2 are SGHTA and FQGNSA. The CDR3 extends over 16 amino acids. This CDR3 reads CASSLAPRTGLDEQYF. CDR3 bases: TGTGCCAGCAGCTTAGCGCCAAGGACAGGGTTGGACGAGCAGTACTTC.

The chain combines TRBV20-1 with TRBJ1-4, with 8 bases that match TRBD1. The V and J ends lost 3 bases and 6 bases, in that order; junction bases with no gene match: 3. The CDR3 runs 13 residues. Germline values: CDR1 DFQATT, CDR2 SNEGSKA (reference sequence). DNA of the CDR3: TGCAGTGCTAGGGACAGGGAATATGAAAAACTGTTTTTT. It encodes CSARDREYEKLFF.

The J gene is TRBJ2-7, the V gene TRBV30; possible D gene TRBD1, 6 bases. CDR1 GTSNPN and CDR2 SVGIG come from the germline V gene (reference sequence). The length of the CDR3 is 15 residues. The V end was cut by 1 base, the J end by 2 bases, with 15 bases between. The CDR3 nucleotides are TGTGCCTGGAGTGCGTCGGGACACGGTACCTACGAGCAGTACTTC. Translation: CAWSASGHGTYEQYF.

This clonotype has more than one count but fewer than ten. This chain uses TRBV4-3 with TRBJ2-3; the D gene is possibly TRBD1 (6 bases). Germline-derived CDR1 and CDR2 are LGHNA and YSLEER. The CDR3 covers 14 residues. The V gene lost 4 bases and the J gene lost 5 bases, with 13 bases spanning the gap. CDR3 in amino acids: CASSPSEGGDTQYF. The CDR3 nucleotides are TGCGCCAGCAGCCCATCCGAAGGGGGAGATACGCAGTATTTT.

The chain couples TRBV10-1 to TRBJ2-2; TRBD2 matches 12 bases. J lost 2 bases, V lost 10 bases, and 11 bases had no gene match. Germline CDR1 and CDR2: WNHNN and SYGVQD (reference sequence). The CDR3 extends over 17 amino acids. Written as DNA, the CDR3 is TGCGCCAACCACCCGGGACTAGCGGGTGCAAACACCGGGGAGCTGTTTTTT. Amino acids: CANHPGLAGANTGELFF.

In this sample, this clonotype turned up a few times. The rearrangement links TRBV12-3 or TRBV12-4 to TRBJ2-7; 15 nucleotides line up with TRBD2. V shed 5 bases, J shed 5 bases, and the junction held 10 bases outside the gene matches. CDR3 length equals 17 residues. CDR3 DNA: TGTGCCAGCAGTGGGACTAGCGGGAGGATCTCTGTGGACGAGCAGTACTTC. Translation gives CASSGTSGRISVDEQYF.

The DNA of the CDR3 is TGCAGTGCTGTGGACCGTTACAATGAGCAGTTCTTC. This gives the protein CSAVDRYNEQFF. V gene TRBV20-1 combines with J gene TRBJ2-1; no clear D. Per the germline V gene, CDR1 is DFQATT and CDR2 is SNEGSKA (reference sequence). This CDR3 is 12 amino acids long. Trimming removed 5 bases at V and 4 bases at J, with 9 bases between.

This clonotype was seen repeatedly, ten times or more. The V gene is TRBV24-1, the J gene TRBJ2-3; D is unclear. Looked up from germline, CDR1 is KGHDR and CDR2 is SFDVKD. Deletions cut 1 base from V and 1 base from J, with 11 bases between. There are 16 residues in the CDR3. The CDR3: CATSDLEGPRTDTQYF. DNA for the CDR3: TGTGCCACCAGTGATTTAGAAGGACCCCGCACAGATACGCAGTATTTT.

This clonotype was observed many times. The chain couples TRBV6-5 to TRBJ2-1; D is perhaps TRBD1 (5 bases). From germline, CDR1 is MNHEY and CDR2 SVGAGI. V lost 6 bases, J lost 4 bases, and 10 bases lay in between. CDR3 length equals 13 residues. CDR3 DNA: TGTGCCAGCAGATCGACAGAATACAATGAGCAGTTCTTC. It specifies CASRSTEYNEQFF.

CDR3 region: CAWSVRFGWAEAFF. The CDR3 DNA sequence: TGTGCCTGGAGTGTACGGTTTGGGTGGGCTGAAGCTTTCTTT. The V gene is TRBV30, the J gene TRBJ1-1; D gene unclear. Germline CDR1 is GTSNPN and CDR2 is SVGIG (reference sequence). V was cut by 0 bases and J by 6 bases, with 14 bases left in between. The CDR3 is made up of 14 amino acids.

The V call is TRBV7-2, the J call TRBJ2-7; D is possibly TRBD1 (6 bases). CDR1 is SGHTA and CDR2 is FQGNSA in the germline V gene. Trimming took off 6 bases at V and 2 bases at J, with 11 bases between the two ends. The CDR3 totals 13 residues. CDR3 sequence (DNA): TGTGCCAGCAGTCCTTACAGGGCCTACGAGCAGTACTTC. Translation: CASSPYRAYEQYF.

There are a few counts of this clonotype. The chain couples TRBV10-3 to TRBJ2-7; D might be TRBD1 (5 bases). Per the germline V gene, CDR1 is ENHRY and CDR2 is SYGVKD. V was trimmed by 3 bases and J by 12 bases, leaving 18 bases between them. This CDR3 comprises 13 residues. The CDR3 spells CAISEETGRGRYF. CDR3 coding DNA: TGTGCCATCAGTGAAGAAACAGGACGAGGAAGGTACTTC.